This TCR beta chain was identified in a study of OX40 agonist ivuxolimab in advanced cancers. Study-level information: Partial response was recorded in three patients: one hepatocellular carcinoma and two cutaneous melanoma cases. Broader study findings: Relative to CD4+, CD8+ T cells held more expanded clones on average. The antigens recognized by the expanded peripheral T cells, that is their antigen specificity, were not determined.

This clone was observed a single time. Its antigen is undetermined. Using immunoSEQ multiplex PCR, the repertoire was profiled, and TCRdb retains in-frame clones only, with some absent. The sample has around 100,000 clones; around 89% are singletons. V was trimmed by 1 base and J by 0 bases, leaving 8 bases between them. The CDR3 length is 15 residues. Germline assignment: CDR1 LGHNA and CDR2 YNFKEQ. This clonotype was obtained from an adult with an advanced solid tumor such as melanoma, head and neck, liver or kidney cancer. The source was CD4+ or CD8+ T cells sorted from blood, collected in a trial of the OX40 agonist ivuxolimab. The chain links TRBV4-2 to TRBJ2-3, with D maybe TRBD2 (6 bases). CDR3 nucleotides: TGTGCCAGCAGCCAAGTAGGGACTAGCACAGATACGCAGTATTTT. Encoded protein: CASSQVGTSTDTQYF.